This TCR beta chain was recovered during a study of blood T cell repertoires in COVID-19. Study in general: The study drew acute and convalescent COVID-19 samples from the United States, Italy and Spain.

Assay: immunoSEQ multiplex PCR; the TCRdb copy retains only in-frame clones and omits some. Of 100,000 to 150,000 clones listed, about 84% are singletons. Sequences were obtained from peripheral blood. This TCR was recovered from a man in his fifties or sixties with acute or convalescent COVID-19.

CDR3 DNA: TGTGCCAGCAGCCCTCGACCGGGGGAGGGTCAGCCCCAGCATTTT. Amino acid sequence: CASSPRPGEGQPQHF. The genes are TRBV11-2 and TRBJ1-5, with D tentatively TRBD1 (5 bases). The CDR3 has 15 residues. The germline V gene has CDR1 SGHAT and CDR2 FQNNGV. V was pared by 5 bases and J by 6 bases, with 17 bases between.